This T cell receptor beta chain was sequenced in a study of blood T cells in healthy people across ages. Study-level findings and limits: Fewer expanded clones and more diversity marked long-lived versus aged donors. Correlation between TCR beta diversity and naive T cell percentage was strong.

Germline assignment: CDR1 LGHDT and CDR2 YNNKEL (reference sequence). CDR3 length: 13 residues. Trimming removed 3 bases from V and 3 bases from J, with 8 bases in between. Comments on this clonotype: Its antigen is currently unknown.

PCR was performed a second time for about 7 to 11 cycles using a sample-barcoded 5' primer and a J-beta primer mix. MiXCR was run by TCRdb on the 5' RACE reads, yielding one entry per CDR3 protein. The table lists about 1.6 million distinct CDR3 sequences, 30% to 40% of them singletons. The receptor's source is a woman aged 25-40 years in good health. V and J are TRBV3-1 and TRBJ1-2; TRBD1 might be the D (5 bases). The sequenced sample consisted of blood. For the CDR3, the DNA is TGTGCCAGCAGCCATGGGGGTGACTATGGCTACACCTTC. This codes for CASSHGGDYGYTF. Supplemented by reference TRBV3-1 and TRBJ1-2, the full variable domain reads DTAVSQTPKYLVTQMGNDKSIKCEQNLGHDTMYWYKQDSKKFLKIMFSYNNKELIINETVPNRFSPKSPDKAHLNLHINSLELGDSAVYFCASSHGGDYGYTFGSGTRLTVV.